The rows below give T cell receptor beta chains drawn from one sample of a study of neoadjuvant anti-PD-1 for oral cavity cancer. Clones were read by immunoSEQ multiplex PCR, and TCRdb kept only the in-frame ones, dropping some. The sample gives 9,500 to 15,000 clones, 71% of which show up once; 2% to 2.5% is in the top ten. The sequences come from PBMCs, collected after nivolumab (anti-PD-1) treatment. The source of these receptors is a person aged 35-79 years with oral cavity squamous cell carcinoma. Each CDR3 is given with its conserved first and last residue. The D gene is left open where the match is weak. Part of the rows lack a size; the others show once, few, many or a class for expanded clones.

-,TRBV10-3,-,TRBJ2-1,TGTGCCATCAGTGAAAACCCTCCGGGTGGTGAGCAGTTCTTC,CAISENPPGGEQFF
-,TRBV19,-,TRBJ1-2,TGTGCCAGTAGGACCCCGGCCAGGGGTACGAGTGGCTACACCTTC,CASRTPARGTSGYTF
-,TRBV7-3,-,TRBJ2-2,TGTGCCAGCAGCTCTCAAAAGGGACAAGCGAACACCGGGGAGCTGTTTTTT,CASSSQKGQANTGELFF
-,TRBV7-8,TRBD2,TRBJ2-3,TGTGCCGTCTCGGCGGGCGGGGGGGCCTCAGATACGCAGTATTTT,CAVSAGGGASDTQYF
-,TRBV5-5,TRBD1,TRBJ1-2,TGTGCCAGCAGCTTGATGCTACAGGGGAACTATGGCTACACCTTC,CASSLMLQGNYGYTF
-,TRBV15,-,TRBJ1-1,TGTGCCACCAGCAGAGTTGAGGAGAGGACTGAAGCTTTCTTT,CATSRVEERTEAFF
-,TRBV20-1,-,TRBJ1-2,TGCAGTGCTACCGGAAACTATGGCTACACCTTC,CSATGNYGYTF
-,TRBV30,-,TRBJ2-5,TGTGCCTGGAGTGTACTAGGAGGGGGGACCCAGTACTTC,CAWSVLGGGTQYF
few,TRBV7-6,-,TRBJ2-5,TGTGCCAGCAGCTTAGCGTATCGGCAGCTCCAAGAGACCCAGTACTTC,CASSLAYRQLQETQYF
-,TRBV6-1,-,TRBJ1-5,TGTGCCAGCAGTGAATTCTTTAATCAGCCCCAGCATTTT,CASSEFFNQPQHF
-,TRBV10-2,-,TRBJ1-1,TGCGCCAGCAGTACTCTGAACACTGAAGCTTTCTTT,CASSTLNTEAFF
-,TRBV7-9,-,TRBJ2-3,TGTGCCAGCAGCTTATCGAGTTGGGCTCACCTCAGCACAGATACGCAGTATTTT,CASSLSSWAHLSTDTQYF
few,TRBV19,-,TRBJ1-5,TGTGCCAGTACCCCGGCAAGGGGTCAGCCCCAGCATTTT,CASTPARGQPQHF
-,TRBV30,-,TRBJ2-2,TGTGCCTGGAGATACCTGGGCGACACCGGGGAGCTGTTTTTT,CAWRYLGDTGELFF
-,TRBV6-5,-,TRBJ1-6,TGTGCCAGCAGGCTCAGGGTAACCTATAATTCACCCCTCCACTTT,CASRLRVTYNSPLHF
-,TRBV6-6,-,TRBJ1-2,TGTGCCAGCAGCGTCCTGGGGGGCGATGGCTACACCTTC,CASSVLGGDGYTF
-,TRBV30,TRBD1,TRBJ1-6,TGTGCCTGTCCGGGACAGGGGGCTAGGTCACCCCTCCACTTT,CACPGQGARSPLHF
-,TRBV7-6,TRBD1,TRBJ1-2,TGTGCCAGCAGGCCGGGACAGGGGGCCGGGGGCTACACCTTC,CASRPGQGAGGYTF
-,TRBV5-4,-,TRBJ2-5,TGTGCCAGCAGCCTGGACAGGGAGGGCCAGTACTTC,CASSLDREGQYF
-,TRBV29-1,-,TRBJ2-1,TGCAGCGCCGGGGTTCTGGAAGGGCTGGCCTACAATGAGCAGTTCTTC,CSAGVLEGLAYNEQFF
few,TRBV7-9,-,TRBJ2-3,TGTGCCAGCAAACCACTCACAGATACGCAGTATTTT,CASKPLTDTQYF
-,TRBV25-1,-,TRBJ1-1,TGTGCCAGCAGTGAATTTGGCCCAAACCCATCGCCTGAAGCTTTCTTT,CASSEFGPNPSPEAFF
-,TRBV6-5,-,TRBJ2-7,TGTGCCAGCAGTTTCCCCGGGAGCTACGAGCAGTACTTC,CASSFPGSYEQYF
few,TRBV6-5,TRBD2,TRBJ2-2,TGTGCCACCCAACTAGCGGGAGGGTTCACCGGGGAGCTGTTTTTT,CATQLAGGFTGELFF
-,TRBV27,-,TRBJ1-2,TGTGCCAGCAGTCCAGGGAATTTTGGCTATGGCTACACCTTC,CASSPGNFGYGYTF
-,TRBV30,-,TRBJ1-5,TGTGCCTGGAGTGTACTTGGGGATCAGCCCCAGCATTTT,CAWSVLGDQPQHF
-,TRBV10-3,TRBD1,TRBJ2-1,TGTGCCATCAGTTACCCCGGGACAGGGGCCGCGAGCTCCTACAATGAGCAGTTCTTC,CAISYPGTGAASSYNEQFF
-,TRBV30,-,TRBJ1-5,TGTGCCTGGAGTGTTCTGATTAGCAATCAGCCCCAGCATTTT,CAWSVLISNQPQHF
-,TRBV2,-,TRBJ1-1,TGTGCCAGCAGGAAGGGCAGGGAAGGGGGAAACACTGAAGCTTTCTTT,CASRKGREGGNTEAFF
-,TRBV4-1,TRBD1,TRBJ1-3,TGCGCCAGCAGCCAAGTTTTGGGACAGGCCTCTGGAAACACCATATATTTT,CASSQVLGQASGNTIYF
-,TRBV7-8,-,TRBJ1-5,TGTGCCAGCAGCACCGATGATCAATGGGTCCAGCCCCAGCATTTT,CASSTDDQWVQPQHF
-,TRBV27,-,TRBJ1-1,TGTGCCAGCCCGACAGAGTTGAACACTGAAGCTTTCTTT,CASPTELNTEAFF
few,TRBV4-1,-,TRBJ1-5,TGCGCCAGCAGCCAACTATTCACTAATCAGCCCCAGCATTTT,CASSQLFTNQPQHF
few,TRBV5-8,-,TRBJ2-2,TGTGCCAGCAGTTTAGCAGGATCCACCGGGGAGCTGTTTTTT,CASSLAGSTGELFF
-,TRBV6-5,-,TRBJ2-7,TGTGCCAGCAGTTACTCGACCGACTCTACCTACGAGCAGTACTTC,CASSYSTDSTYEQYF
-,TRBV18,-,TRBJ1-6,TGTGCCAGCTCACCGGACCAGGGATCTTATTCACCCCTCCACTTT,CASSPDQGSYSPLHF
few,TRBV7-9,-,TRBJ2-7,TGTGCCAGCAGCAAGAGGGGATACGAGCAGTACTTC,CASSKRGYEQYF
-,TRBV4-1,-,TRBJ1-5,TGCGCCAGCAGCGGGGGGTATAGCAATCAGCCCCAGCATTTT,CASSGGYSNQPQHF
-,TRBV7-9,TRBD1,TRBJ1-2,TGTGCCAGCAGCTTTCCTCCGGGACAGGGGGCCTATGGCTACACCTTC,CASSFPPGQGAYGYTF
-,TRBV2,-,TRBJ1-2,TGTGCCAGCTCTGGGGGGGCATTCTATGGCTACACCTTC,CASSGGAFYGYTF
few,TRBV4-1,TRBD2,TRBJ2-2,TGCGCCAGCAGCGCTAGCGGGAGGACCGGGGAGCTGTTTTTT,CASSASGRTGELFF
once,TRBV9,TRBD2,TRBJ2-1,TGTGCCAGCAGCGTAGCCGGGCTAGCGGGGGGTCATCTCTACAATGAGCAGTTCTTC,CASSVAGLAGGHLYNEQFF
once,TRBV11-2,-,TRBJ2-7,TGTGCCAGCAGCTTAGCCCTCGGACGGCTGACCTACGAGCAGTACTTC,CASSLALGRLTYEQYF
few,TRBV2,-,TRBJ1-5,TGTGCCAGCAGGGGGGAGCGAATAGGTCAGCCCCAGCATTTT,CASRGERIGQPQHF
once,TRBV5-1,-,TRBJ2-2,TGCGCCAGCAGCCCGGGGCCGGGGAACACCGGGGAGCTGTTTTTT,CASSPGPGNTGELFF
-,TRBV11-3,TRBD2,TRBJ2-5,TGTGCCAGCAGCTTTTGGGGGGGGGAGACCCAGTACTTC,CASSFWGGETQYF